This TCR beta chain is from a study of cytomegalovirus exposure and HLA in healthy donors. Vbeta (60) and Jbeta (13) primers were used in the PCR. Some clones are missing from TCRdb's copy, which holds only in-frame ones; the method was immunoSEQ multiplex PCR. This table has approximately 240,000 clones, around 80% appearing once. The clonotype originates from an older woman in good health and CMV-seropositive. The sample consisted of PBMCs.

The CDR3 nucleotides are TGCGCCAGCAGCTTGGGTTTGTGGGACAGGGAGAACACTGAAGCTTTCTTT. It translates to CASSLGLWDRENTEAFF. The chain couples TRBV5-1 to TRBJ1-1, with TRBD1 identical over 9 bases. V trimming: 0 bases; J trimming: 1 base; junction bases outside the gene matches: 7. Germline CDR1 SGHRS, CDR2 YFSETQ. The CDR3 covers 17 residues.